The source of this TCR beta chain is a study of blood T cells in healthy people across ages. Regarding this clonotype: Its antigen remains unidentified.

Findings and limits, study-wide: Long-lived and aged donors differed, with more naive CD4+ cells and higher diversity in the long-lived. Older individuals had lower TCR beta diversity per million T cells (the decline was roughly linear).

CDR3 length: 18 amino acids. The germline gives CDR1 DFQATT, CDR2 SNEGSKA (reference sequence). V gave up 5 bases and J gave up 0 bases, with 23 bases separating them. The use of a sample-barcoded 5' primer and a J-beta primer mix characterized a second PCR of 7 to 11 cycles. TCRdb reprocessed the 5' RACE reads with MiXCR, giving one entry per CDR3 protein. This table holds 1.5 million or so distinct CDR3 sequences, around 42% found once. This chain joins TRBV20-1 and TRBJ2-1; no definite D call. The sequenced sample consisted of blood. This clonotype originated in a woman younger than 35 in good health. DNA for the CDR3: TGCAGTGCTCAAGGTAATACGGACCGGGCGTCCTCCTACAATGAGCAGTTCTTC. Its protein product is CSAQGNTDRASSYNEQFF.